A selection of T cell receptor beta chains follows, all from one sample in a study of beta chain features in type 1 diabetes. Sequencing was performed with immunoSEQ multiplex PCR; in TCRdb, only in-frame clones are kept and a portion is missing. Of around 99,000 clones in the sample, 40% were seen once. Sequenced: stem cell memory CD4+ T cells from blood. The receptors derive from a young woman in good health. The CDR3 runs from the conserved cysteine through the conserved F or W. D genes are given only for firm matches. Clone size is shown for a subset of rows, as once, few, many or a class of expanded clone.

D gene,V gene,J gene,clone size,CDR3 DNA,CDR3 protein
.,TRBV7-2,TRBJ2-3,few,TGTGCCAGCAGCTTAGCGGGGGGTTTCACAGATACGCAGTATTTT,CASSLAGGFTDTQYF
TRBD1,TRBV4-2,TRBJ2-5,few,TGTGCCAGCAGCCAAGAGAGGCGACAGGGGGCGCAGGCCCAGTACTTC,CASSQERRQGAQAQYF
TRBD1,TRBV29-1,TRBJ1-2,few,TGCAGCGTCGAAATACCAGGGGGCGCATGGGATGGCTACACCTTC,CSVEIPGGAWDGYTF
TRBD2,TRBV19,TRBJ2-2,.,TGTGCCAGTAGTACAAGCGGGAGTGTCGGGGAGCTGTTTTTT,CASSTSGSVGELFF
.,TRBV28,TRBJ2-7,.,TGTGCCAGCACCGTACTTCAGGGGAACTACGAGCAGTACTTC,CASTVLQGNYEQYF
.,TRBV11-2,TRBJ2-7,few,TGTGCCAGCAGCTTAGTGGGACTGCCTACCTACGAGCAGTACTTC,CASSLVGLPTYEQYF
TRBD1,TRBV6-6,TRBJ1-1,.,TGTGCCAGCAGTTACGGGACAGGGAGTGAAGCTTTCTTT,CASSYGTGSEAFF
TRBD2,TRBV28,TRBJ2-7,.,TGTGCCAGCACCCCGGTTTGGACTAGTACCTACGAGCAGTACTTC,CASTPVWTSTYEQYF
TRBD1,TRBV11-2,TRBJ2-5,.,TGTGCCAGCAGCAGAGGATTTACAGGGGGCCGTGGAGAGACCCAGTACTTC,CASSRGFTGGRGETQYF
.,TRBV15,TRBJ2-7,few,TGTGCCACCAGCAGAGTTTTAGCAGGGGAGCAGTACTTC,CATSRVLAGEQYF
TRBD1,TRBV28,TRBJ2-7,.,TGTGCCACCCTTACAGGGGGCGTTATCTCCTACGAGCAGTACTTC,CATLTGGVISYEQYF
TRBD2,TRBV7-8,TRBJ2-7,.,TGTGCCAGCAGCTTGTTACTAGCGGGAGTCCACGAGCAGTACTTC,CASSLLLAGVHEQYF
.,TRBV7-2,TRBJ2-4,once,TGTGCCAGCAGCTTTACTGCCGATACAGGGCTGACACAGTACTTC,CASSFTADTGLTQYF
.,TRBV5-1,TRBJ2-7,.,TGCGCCAGCAGCTTGAGGGGACACAGCTCCTACGAGCAGTACTTC,CASSLRGHSSYEQYF
.,TRBV7-2,TRBJ2-7,few,TGTGCCAGCAGCTTAGCCGGAGACCCCTACGAGCAGTACTTC,CASSLAGDPYEQYF
.,TRBV27,TRBJ1-1,few,TGTGCCAGCAGACAGGAGGGCACTGAAGCTTTCTTT,CASRQEGTEAFF
TRBD2,TRBV9,TRBJ2-1,.,TGTGCCAGCAGCCCCTCGAGCGGCGGGAGGAGGAGTGAGCAGTTCTTC,CASSPSSGGRRSEQFF
TRBD1,TRBV6-5,TRBJ1-5,.,TGTGCCAGCAGTTACCCGGGACAGGGGAGCAATCAGCCCCAGCATTTT,CASSYPGQGSNQPQHF
TRBD2,TRBV6-6,TRBJ2-1,.,TGTGCCAGCAGTACAGGGACTAGCGGTCACCCAGAGCAGTTCTTC,CASSTGTSGHPEQFF
.,TRBV6-6,TRBJ2-6,.,TGTGCCAGCAGCAAACAGGGCTCTGGGGCCAACGTCCTGACTTTC,CASSKQGSGANVLTF
TRBD1,TRBV28,TRBJ2-3,.,TGTGCCAGCAGTTTGGGGACAGGGGGCGCAGATACGCAGTATTTT,CASSLGTGGADTQYF
.,TRBV14,TRBJ1-1,.,TGTGCCAGCAGCCAGCTGAGATTTGGGGGGATGAACACTGAAGCTTTCTTT,CASSQLRFGGMNTEAFF